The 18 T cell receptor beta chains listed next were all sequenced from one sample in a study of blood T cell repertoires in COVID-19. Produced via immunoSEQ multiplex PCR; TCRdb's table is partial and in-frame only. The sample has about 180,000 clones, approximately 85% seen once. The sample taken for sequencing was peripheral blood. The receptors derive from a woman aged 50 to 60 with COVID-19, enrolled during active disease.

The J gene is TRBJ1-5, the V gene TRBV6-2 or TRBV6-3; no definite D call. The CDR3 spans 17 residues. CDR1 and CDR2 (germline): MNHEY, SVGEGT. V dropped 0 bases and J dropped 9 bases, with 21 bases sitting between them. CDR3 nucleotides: TGTGCCAGCAGTTACTCTGGACCCGGGGTTCCACACAGGCCCCAGCATTTT. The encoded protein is CASSYSGPGVPHRPQHF.

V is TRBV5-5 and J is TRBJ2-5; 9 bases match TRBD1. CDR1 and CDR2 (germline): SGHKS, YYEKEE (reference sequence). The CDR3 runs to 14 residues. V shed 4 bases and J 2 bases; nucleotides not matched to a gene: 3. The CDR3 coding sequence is TGTGCCAGCAGCCTAGGACAGGGGCAAGAGACCCAGTACTTC. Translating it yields CASSLGQGQETQYF.

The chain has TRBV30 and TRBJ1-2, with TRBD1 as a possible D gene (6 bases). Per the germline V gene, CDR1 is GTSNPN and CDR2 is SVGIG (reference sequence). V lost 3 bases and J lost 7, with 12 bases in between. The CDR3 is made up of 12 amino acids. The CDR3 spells CAWSSGGAGYTF. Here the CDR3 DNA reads TGTGCCTGGAGCTCGGGGGGGGCTGGCTACACCTTC.

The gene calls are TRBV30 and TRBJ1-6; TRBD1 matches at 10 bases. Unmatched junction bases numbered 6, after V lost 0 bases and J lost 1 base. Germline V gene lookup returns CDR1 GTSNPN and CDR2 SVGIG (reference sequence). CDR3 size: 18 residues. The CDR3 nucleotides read TGTGCCTGGAGTGTAGGGCCGGGACAGGGGTCCTATAATTCACCCCTCCACTTT. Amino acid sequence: CAWSVGPGQGSYNSPLHF.

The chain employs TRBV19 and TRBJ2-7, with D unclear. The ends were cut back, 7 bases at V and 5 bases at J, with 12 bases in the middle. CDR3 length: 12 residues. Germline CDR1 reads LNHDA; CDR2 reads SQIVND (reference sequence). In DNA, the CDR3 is TGTGCCAGTACTTCAGAGGTCCACGAGCAGTACTTC. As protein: CASTSEVHEQYF. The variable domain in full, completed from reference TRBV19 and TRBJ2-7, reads DGGITQSPKYLFRKEGQNVTLSCEQNLNHDAMYWYRQDPGQGLRLIYYSQIVNDFQKGDIAEGYSVSREKKESFPLTVTSAQKNPTAFYLCASTSEVHEQYFGPGTRLTVT.

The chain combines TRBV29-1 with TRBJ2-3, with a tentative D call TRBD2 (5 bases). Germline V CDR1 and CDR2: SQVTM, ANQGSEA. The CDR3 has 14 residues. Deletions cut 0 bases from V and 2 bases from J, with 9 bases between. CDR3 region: CSVEEQAATDTQYF. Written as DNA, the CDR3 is TGCAGCGTTGAAGAGCAAGCGGCCACAGATACGCAGTATTTT.

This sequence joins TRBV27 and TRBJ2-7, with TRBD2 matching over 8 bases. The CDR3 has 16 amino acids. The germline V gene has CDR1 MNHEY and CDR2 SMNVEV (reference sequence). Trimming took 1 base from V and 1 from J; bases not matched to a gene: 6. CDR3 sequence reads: CASSLLLSGGSYEQYF. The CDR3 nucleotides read TGTGCCAGCAGTTTATTACTGAGCGGGGGTTCCTACGAGCAGTACTTC.

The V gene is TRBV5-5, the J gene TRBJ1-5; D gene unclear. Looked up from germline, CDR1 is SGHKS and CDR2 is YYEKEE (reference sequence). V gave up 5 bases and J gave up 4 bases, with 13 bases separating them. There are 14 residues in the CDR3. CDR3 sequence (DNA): TGTGCCAGCAGTCCAGGTTCCTCTAATCAGCCCCAGCATTTT. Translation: CASSPGSSNQPQHF.

The CDR3 coding sequence is TGTGCCAGCAGCCCCCGGAGAGGGTCAGATACGCAGTATTTT. Translating it yields CASSPRRGSDTQYF. The chain uses TRBV7-2 and TRBJ2-3, with D perhaps TRBD2 (5 bases). CDR3 size: 14 residues. V lost 5 bases and J lost 4, with 13 bases in between. Looked up from germline, CDR1 is SGHTA and CDR2 is FQGNSA.

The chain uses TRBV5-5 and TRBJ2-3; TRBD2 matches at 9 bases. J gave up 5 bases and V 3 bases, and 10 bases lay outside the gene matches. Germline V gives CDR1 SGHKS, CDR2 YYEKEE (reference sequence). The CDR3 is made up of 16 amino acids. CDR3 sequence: CASSSPWRGGKDTQYF. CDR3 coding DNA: TGTGCCAGCAGCTCTCCCTGGCGGGGGGGCAAAGATACGCAGTATTTT. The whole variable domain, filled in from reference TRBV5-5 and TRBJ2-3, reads DAGVTQSPTHLIKTRGQQVTLRCSPISGHKSVSWYQQVLGQGPQFIFQYYEKEERGRGNFPDRFSARQFPNYSSELNVNALLLGDSALYLCASSSPWRGGKDTQYFGPGTRLTVL.

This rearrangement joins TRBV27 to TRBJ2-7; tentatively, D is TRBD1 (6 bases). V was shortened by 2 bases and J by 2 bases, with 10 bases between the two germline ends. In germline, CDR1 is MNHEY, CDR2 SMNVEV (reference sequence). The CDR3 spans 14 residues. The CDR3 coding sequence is TGTGCCAGCAGTTTAACAGGGATTCCCTACGAGCAGTACTTC. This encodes CASSLTGIPYEQYF.

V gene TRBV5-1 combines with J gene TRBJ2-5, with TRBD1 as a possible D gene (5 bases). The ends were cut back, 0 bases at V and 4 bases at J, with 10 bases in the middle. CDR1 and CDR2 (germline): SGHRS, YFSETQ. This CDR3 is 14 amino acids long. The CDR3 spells CASSLVSGPETQYF. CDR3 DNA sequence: TGCGCCAGCAGCTTGGTATCAGGGCCAGAGACCCAGTACTTC.

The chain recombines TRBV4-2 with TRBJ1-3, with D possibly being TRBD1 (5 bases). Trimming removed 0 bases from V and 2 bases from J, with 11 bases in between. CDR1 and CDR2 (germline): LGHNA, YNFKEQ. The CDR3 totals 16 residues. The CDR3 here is CASSQDGRGTGNTIYF. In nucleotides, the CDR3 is TGTGCCAGCAGCCAAGATGGGAGGGGAACTGGAAACACCATATATTTT.

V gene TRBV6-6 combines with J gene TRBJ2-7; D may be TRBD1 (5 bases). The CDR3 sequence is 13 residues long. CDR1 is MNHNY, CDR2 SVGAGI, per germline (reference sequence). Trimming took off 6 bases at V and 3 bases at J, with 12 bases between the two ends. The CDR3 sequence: CASREDTFYEQYF. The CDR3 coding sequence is TGTGCCAGCAGAGAGGACACGTTCTACGAGCAGTACTTC.

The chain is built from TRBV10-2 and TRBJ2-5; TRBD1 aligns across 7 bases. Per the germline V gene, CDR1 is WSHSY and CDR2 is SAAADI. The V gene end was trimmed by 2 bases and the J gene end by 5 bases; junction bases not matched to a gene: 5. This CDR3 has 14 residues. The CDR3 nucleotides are TGCGCCAGCAGTGAGGGGGACAGACAGGAGACCCAGTACTTC. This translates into CASSEGDRQETQYF.

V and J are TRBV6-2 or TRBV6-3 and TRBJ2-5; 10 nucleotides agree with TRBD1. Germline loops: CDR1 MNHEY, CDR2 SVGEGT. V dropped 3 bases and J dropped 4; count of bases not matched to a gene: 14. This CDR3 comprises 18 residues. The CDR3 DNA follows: TGTGCCAGCAGTTATGGTGCGCGAGGGACAGGGGTTGGAGAGACCCAGTACTTC. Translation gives CASSYGARGTGVGETQYF.

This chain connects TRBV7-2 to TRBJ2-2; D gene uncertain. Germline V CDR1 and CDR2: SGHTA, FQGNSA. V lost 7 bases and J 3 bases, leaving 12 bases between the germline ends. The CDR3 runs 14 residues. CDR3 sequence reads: CASTPGVDTGELFF. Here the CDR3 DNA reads TGTGCCAGCACCCCCGGAGTGGACACCGGGGAGCTGTTTTTT.

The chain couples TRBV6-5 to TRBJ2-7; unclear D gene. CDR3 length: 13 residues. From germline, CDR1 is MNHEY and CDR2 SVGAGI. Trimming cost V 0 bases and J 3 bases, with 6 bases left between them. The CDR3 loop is CASSYSRVYEQYF. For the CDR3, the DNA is TGTGCCAGCAGTTACTCTCGGGTCTACGAGCAGTACTTC.